This T cell receptor (beta chain) appears in the sequencing data of a study of CD8 T cells in Susac syndrome. From germline, CDR1 is MDHEN and CDR2 SYDVKM. The CDR3 has 15 residues. J lost 2 bases, V lost 4 bases, and 4 bases had no gene match. A quantity of about 0.5 to 1 ug RNA underwent reverse transcription using random hexamers. TCRdb reprocessed the immunoSEQ multiplex PCR reads with MiXCR, giving one entry per CDR3 protein. The sample holds more than 200,000 distinct CDR3 sequences; less than 95% are singletons and the top ten take approximately 0.15%. Sequenced material: CD4+ T cells from PBMCs. The chain is built from TRBV28 and TRBJ1-4; the match to TRBD1 covers 7 bases. The source of this sequence is a human donor with Susac syndrome. CDR3 in amino acids: CASSSTGDTNEKLFF. The CDR3 DNA reads as TGTGCCAGCAGTTCCACAGGGGACACTAATGAAAAACTGTTTTTT.